This TCR beta chain came from a study of vaccination and CD4 T cells after COVID-19. As for treatment: approximately 11-day PBMC culture with coronavirus spike peptide pools or control peptides (ViraFEST assay). The unexposed donor gave CD4+ T cells before the COVID-19 pandemic (2011-2018). Via ViraFEST, peptide pools expanded antigen-specific T cells before TCR sequencing. With 3 bases removed from V and 9 bases from J, the gap between germline ends came to 10 bases. This CDR3 is 12 amino acids long. Germline V lookup: CDR1 LNHDA, CDR2 SQIVND (reference sequence). This clonotype was detected once. Its antigen is undetermined. The study sequenced cultured CD4+ T cell DNA using the Oncomine TCR Beta short-read assay. Researchers extracted genomic DNA from CD4+ T cells that had been cultured. TCRdb ran MiXCR on the PCR reads and lists one entry per CDR3 protein. Seen here are roughly 8,000 distinct CDR3 sequences, roughly 29% observed once, and the top ten hold roughly an eighth.

This chain connects TRBV19 to TRBJ2-3; D unclear. Sequencing input: CD4+ T cells from blood, cultured in vitro. This TCR was sampled from a human donor in good health. DNA for the CDR3: TGTGCCAGTAGTATTCCGACAACCACGCAGTATTTT. Amino acid sequence: CASSIPTTTQYF.